This TCR beta chain emerged from a study of cytomegalovirus exposure and HLA in healthy donors. Primers: 60 Vbeta forward and 13 Jbeta reverse. TCRdb's table, derived via immunoSEQ multiplex PCR, lists solely in-frame clones and lacks some. The table for this sample gives tens of thousands of clones. Remarks on this clone: The antigen is not known.

Findings of the study overall: A previous analysis found most TCR beta V segments productive roughly 90% or roughly 30% of the time. After further analysis at a later stage, 15,000 to 20,000 TCR beta sequences were associated with HLA alleles at 0.05 false discovery rate.

This CDR3 spans 11 amino acids. The V and J ends lost 3 bases and 2 bases respectively, with 4 bases between them. Germline V gene lookup returns CDR1 DFQATT and CDR2 SNEGSKA (reference sequence). Donors in the study were healthy people who gave bone marrow. Sequencing was done on a sample of PBMCs. The receptor was derived from a woman between 55 and 75 years old in good health and CMV-seronegative. V gene TRBV20-1 combines with J gene TRBJ1-2; D gene uncertain. The CDR3 DNA reads TGCAGTGCTAGCGAGAACTATGGCTACACCTTC. Amino acids: CSASENYGYTF.